The 10 T cell receptor beta chains below all came from one sample that was sequenced in a study of radiation and T cells in renal cell carcinoma. Method: immunoSEQ multiplex PCR; TCRdb's copy keeps in-frame clones and lacks some. The data show about 150,000 clones, 88% seen once. The time point: baseline pretreatment blood. The treatment here: 15 Gy SBRT to primary tumor, nephrectomy 4 weeks later. The material was blood, obtained from a patient whose treatment included radiotherapy and nephrectomy. Source of these receptors: a woman in her 70s with renal cell carcinoma.

V gene TRBV5-4 combines with J gene TRBJ1-1, with a possible D match to TRBD1 (6 bases). Germline V CDR1 and CDR2: SGHNT, YYREEE (reference sequence). The V end was cut by 0 bases, the J end by 1 base, with 10 bases between. The CDR3 is made up of 15 amino acids. CDR3 DNA: TGTGCCAGCAGCTTGGCCAGGGGAGGGAACACTGAAGCTTTCTTT. Translated, it gives CASSLARGGNTEAFF.

Only a few counts were recorded for this clone. The DNA for the CDR3 is TGTGCCACCCGACAGGGCAACGAGAACACTGAAGCTTTCTTT. This codes for CATRQGNENTEAFF. The chain has TRBV15 and TRBJ1-1; 7 bases align to TRBD1. This CDR3 has 14 amino acids. Germline assignment: CDR1 LNHNV and CDR2 YYDKDF (reference sequence). The J segment lost 1 base and the V segment lost 8 bases, leaving 7 bases of the junction unmatched.

The chain carries TRBV11-3 and TRBJ1-1; 10 bases agree with TRBD1. V lost 5 bases and J lost 0; bases outside the gene matches: 3. Germline CDR1 and CDR2: SGHNT and YENEEA. The CDR3 totals 15 residues. The CDR3 DNA follows: TGTGCCAGCAGCCGACAGGGGGCCATGAACACTGAAGCTTTCTTT. As protein: CASSRQGAMNTEAFF.

This chain connects TRBV5-4 to TRBJ1-3; a weak D match, TRBD1 (6 bases). V was pared by 0 bases and J by 8 bases, with 9 bases between. Germline CDR1 and CDR2: SGHNT and YYREEE (reference sequence). This CDR3 is built from 13 residues. The CDR3 nucleotides are TGTGCCAGCAGCTTGGGCAGGGGAGACACCATATATTTT. It encodes CASSLGRGDTIYF.

The chain joins TRBV5-4 to TRBJ2-2, with TRBD1 identical over 10 bases. Germline V lookup: CDR1 SGHNT, CDR2 YYREEE (reference sequence). V shed 4 bases, J shed 7 bases, and the junction held 10 bases outside the gene matches. This CDR3 is 16 amino acids long. Here the CDR3 reads CASSTRQGAQGGELFF. CDR3 in DNA: TGTGCCAGCAGCACCCGACAGGGGGCTCAAGGCGGGGAGCTGTTTTTT.

The chain carries TRBV6-5 and TRBJ1-6; D call uncertain. In germline, CDR1 is MNHEY, CDR2 SVGAGI. The V and J ends lost 6 bases and 7 bases respectively, with 10 bases between them. The CDR3 contains 13 residues. Here the CDR3 DNA reads TGTGCCAGCAGCCCCGTTCCCAATTCACCCCTCCACTTT. It codes for CASSPVPNSPLHF.

The V gene is TRBV5-1, the J gene TRBJ1-4; TRBD1 agrees at 7 bases. V shed 4 bases and J 13 bases; nucleotides not matched to a gene: 7. The CDR3 spans 12 residues. Per the germline V gene, CDR1 is SGHRS and CDR2 is YFSETQ. The CDR3 nucleotides are TGCGCCAGCAGCGGAGAGACAGGGCCACTGTTTTTT. This codes for CASSGETGPLFF.

The chain couples TRBV5-1 to TRBJ2-7; no reliable D call. Between the trimmed V and J ends, which lost 3 bases and 6 bases, there was a span of 16 bases. CDR1 is SGHRS and CDR2 is YFSETQ in the germline V gene. The CDR3 is 14 amino acids. The CDR3 loop is CASSYPGVRGEQYF. DNA of the CDR3: TGCGCCAGCAGCTATCCGGGTGTAAGAGGCGAGCAGTACTTC. Based on the CDR3 plus reference TRBV5-1 and TRBJ2-7, the full variable domain is KAGVTQTPRYLIKTRGQQVTLSCSPISGHRSVSWYQQTPGQGLQFLFEYFSETQRNKGNFPGRFSGRQFSNSRSEMNVSTLELGDSALYLCASSYPGVRGEQYFGPGTRLTVT.

The rearrangement joins TRBV10-3 to TRBJ2-2; TRBD1 aligns across 8 bases. The junction had 4 bases not matched to a gene; V was cut back by 0 bases and J by 4 bases. The CDR3 spans 16 residues. Germline loops: CDR1 ENHRY, CDR2 SYGVKD. The CDR3 loop reads CAISESTGVLTGELFF. In DNA form, the CDR3 reads TGTGCCATCAGTGAGTCGACAGGGGTTCTCACCGGGGAGCTGTTTTTT.

The chain joins TRBV28 to TRBJ2-7; perhaps TRBD1 as D (5 bases). The CDR3 runs 13 residues. Deletions cut 4 bases from V and 3 bases from J, with 10 bases between. The germline CDR1 and CDR2 sequences are MDHEN and SYDVKM. The CDR3 is CASSWADSYEQYF. CDR3 DNA sequence: TGTGCCAGCAGTTGGGCTGACAGCTACGAGCAGTACTTC.